This T cell receptor (beta chain) was sequenced for a study of T cells in Graves' hyperthyroidism and ophthalmopathy. The CDR3 covers 17 residues. Germline V gene lookup returns CDR1 SGDLS and CDR2 YYNGEE. V was trimmed by 3 bases and J by 0 bases, leaving 16 bases between them. The CDR3 regions of TCR beta were amplified from RNA transcripts. The TCR CDR3 was amplified in a first-round RT-PCR using the HTBI primer set. From the multiplex PCR reads, TCRdb called clonotypes with MiXCR, one entry per CDR3 protein. Found here are around 620,000 distinct CDR3 sequences, 12% to 15% of them singletons; the top ten hold over 6%.

The chain carries TRBV9 and TRBJ1-3; D gene uncertain. This clonotype originated in a woman between 18 and 29 years old with Graves' ophthalmopathy. The sequenced sample was blood. The CDR3 loop reads CASSEVPPSHSGNTIYF. The CDR3 DNA follows: TGTGCCAGCAGCGAGGTTCCACCGAGCCACTCTGGAAACACCATATATTTT.